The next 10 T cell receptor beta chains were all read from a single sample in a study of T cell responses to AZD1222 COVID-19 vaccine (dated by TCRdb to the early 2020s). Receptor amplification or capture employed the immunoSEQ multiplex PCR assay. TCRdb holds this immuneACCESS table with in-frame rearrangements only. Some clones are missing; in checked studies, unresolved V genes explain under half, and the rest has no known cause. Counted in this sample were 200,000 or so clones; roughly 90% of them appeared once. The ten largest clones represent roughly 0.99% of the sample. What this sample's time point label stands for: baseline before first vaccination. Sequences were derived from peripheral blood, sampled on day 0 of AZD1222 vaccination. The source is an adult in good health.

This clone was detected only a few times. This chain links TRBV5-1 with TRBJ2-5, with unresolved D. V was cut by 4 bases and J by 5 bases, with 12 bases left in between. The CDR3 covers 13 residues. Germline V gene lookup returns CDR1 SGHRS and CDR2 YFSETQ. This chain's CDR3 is CASSLGSGETQYF. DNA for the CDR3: TGCGCCAGCAGCCTAGGGTCCGGGGAGACCCAGTACTTC.

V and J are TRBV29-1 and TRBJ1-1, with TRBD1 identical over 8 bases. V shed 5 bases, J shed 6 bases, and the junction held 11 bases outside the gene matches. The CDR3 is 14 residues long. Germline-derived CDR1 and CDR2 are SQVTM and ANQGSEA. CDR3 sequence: CSVPLGQGLSEAFF. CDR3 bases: TGCAGCGTTCCCCTTGGACAGGGACTCTCTGAAGCTTTCTTT.

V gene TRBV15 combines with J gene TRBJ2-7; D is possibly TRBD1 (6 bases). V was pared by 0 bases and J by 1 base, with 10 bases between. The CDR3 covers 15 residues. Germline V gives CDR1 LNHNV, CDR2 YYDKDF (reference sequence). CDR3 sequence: CATSRDRQVSYEQYF. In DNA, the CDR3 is TGTGCCACCAGCAGAGACAGACAGGTTTCCTACGAGCAGTACTTC. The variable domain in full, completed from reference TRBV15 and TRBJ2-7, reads DAMVIQNPRYQVTQFGKPVTLSCSQTLNHNVMYWYQQKSSQAPKLLFHYYDKDFNNEADTPDNFQSRRPNTSFCFLDIRSPGLGDTAMYLCATSRDRQVSYEQYFGPGTRLTVT.

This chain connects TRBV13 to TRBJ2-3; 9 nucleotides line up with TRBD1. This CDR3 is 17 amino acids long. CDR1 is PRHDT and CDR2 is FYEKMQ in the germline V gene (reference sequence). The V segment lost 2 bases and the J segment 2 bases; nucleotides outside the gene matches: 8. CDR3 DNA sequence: TGTGCCAGCAGCTTAATCCCGGGACAGGGATTCACAGATACGCAGTATTTT. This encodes CASSLIPGQGFTDTQYF.

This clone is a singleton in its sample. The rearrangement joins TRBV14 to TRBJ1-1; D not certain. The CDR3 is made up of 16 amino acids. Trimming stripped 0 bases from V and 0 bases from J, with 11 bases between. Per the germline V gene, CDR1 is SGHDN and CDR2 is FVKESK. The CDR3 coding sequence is TGTGCCAGCAGCCAAGAAGGTGAAGGGATGAACACTGAAGCTTTCTTT. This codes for CASSQEGEGMNTEAFF.

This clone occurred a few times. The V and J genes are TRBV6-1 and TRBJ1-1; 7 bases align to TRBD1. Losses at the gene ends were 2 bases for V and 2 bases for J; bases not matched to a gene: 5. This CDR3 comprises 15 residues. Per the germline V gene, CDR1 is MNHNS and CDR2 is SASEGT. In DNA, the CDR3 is TGTGCCAGCAGTGAAACAGGGGCGCTCAACACTGAAGCTTTCTTT. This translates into CASSETGALNTEAFF.

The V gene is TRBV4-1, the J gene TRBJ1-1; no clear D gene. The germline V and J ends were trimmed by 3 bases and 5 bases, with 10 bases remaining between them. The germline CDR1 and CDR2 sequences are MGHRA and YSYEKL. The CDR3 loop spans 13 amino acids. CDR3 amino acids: CASSHATGTEAFF. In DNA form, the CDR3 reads TGCGCCAGCAGCCATGCCACGGGAACTGAAGCTTTCTTT.

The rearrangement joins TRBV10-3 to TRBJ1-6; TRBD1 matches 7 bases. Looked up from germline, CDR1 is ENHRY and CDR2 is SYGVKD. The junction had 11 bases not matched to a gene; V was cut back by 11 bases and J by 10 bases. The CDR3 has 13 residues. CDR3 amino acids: CAVTGEEGSPLHF. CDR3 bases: TGTGCCGTCACAGGGGAGGAAGGGTCACCCCTCCACTTT.

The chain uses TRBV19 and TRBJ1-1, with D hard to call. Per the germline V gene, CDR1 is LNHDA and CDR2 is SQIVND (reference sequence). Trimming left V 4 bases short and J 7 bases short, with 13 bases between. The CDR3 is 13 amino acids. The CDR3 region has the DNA TGTGCCAGTAGTAACGGACCTTTGGGTGAAGCTTTCTTT. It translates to CASSNGPLGEAFF.

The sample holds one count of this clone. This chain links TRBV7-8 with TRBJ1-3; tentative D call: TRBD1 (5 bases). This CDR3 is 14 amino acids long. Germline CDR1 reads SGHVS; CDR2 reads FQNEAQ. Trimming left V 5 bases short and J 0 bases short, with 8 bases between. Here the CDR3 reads CASSGTTSGNTIYF. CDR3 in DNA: TGTGCCAGCAGCGGGACTACCTCTGGAAACACCATATATTTT. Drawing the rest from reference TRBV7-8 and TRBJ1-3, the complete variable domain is GAGVSQSPRYKVAKRGQDVALRCDPISGHVSLFWYQQALGQGPEFLTYFQNEAQLDKSGLPSDRFFAERPEGSVSTLKIQRTQQEDSAVYLCASSGTTSGNTIYFGEGSWLTVV.